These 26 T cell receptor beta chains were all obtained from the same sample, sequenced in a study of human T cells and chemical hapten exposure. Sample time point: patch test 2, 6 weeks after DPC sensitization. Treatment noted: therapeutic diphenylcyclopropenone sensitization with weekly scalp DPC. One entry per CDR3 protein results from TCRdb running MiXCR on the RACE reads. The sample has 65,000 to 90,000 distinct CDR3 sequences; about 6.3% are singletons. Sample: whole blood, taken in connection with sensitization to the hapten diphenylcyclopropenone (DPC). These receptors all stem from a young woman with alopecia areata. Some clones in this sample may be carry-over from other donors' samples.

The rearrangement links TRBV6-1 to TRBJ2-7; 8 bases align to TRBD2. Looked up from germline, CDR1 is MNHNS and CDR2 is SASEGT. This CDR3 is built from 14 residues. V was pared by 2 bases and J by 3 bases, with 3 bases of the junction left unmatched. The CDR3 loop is CASSERGGLYEQYF. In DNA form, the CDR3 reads TGTGCCAGCAGTGAACGGGGGGGCCTCTACGAGCAGTACTTC.

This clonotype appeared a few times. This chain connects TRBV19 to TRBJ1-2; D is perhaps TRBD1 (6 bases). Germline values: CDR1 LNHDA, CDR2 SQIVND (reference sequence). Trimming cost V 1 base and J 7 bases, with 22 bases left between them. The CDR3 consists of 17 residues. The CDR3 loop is CASSIVRGEKSSAGYTF. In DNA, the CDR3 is TGTGCCAGTAGTATAGTCAGGGGCGAGAAATCGTCTGCTGGCTACACCTTC.

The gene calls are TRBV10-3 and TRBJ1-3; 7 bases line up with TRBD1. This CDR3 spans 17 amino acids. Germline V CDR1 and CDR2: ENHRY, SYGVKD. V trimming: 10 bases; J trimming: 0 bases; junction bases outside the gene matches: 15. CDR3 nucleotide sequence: TGTGCCACTCTAAGGGGACAGTGGGACAACTCTGGAAACACCATATATTTT. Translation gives CATLRGQWDNSGNTIYF.

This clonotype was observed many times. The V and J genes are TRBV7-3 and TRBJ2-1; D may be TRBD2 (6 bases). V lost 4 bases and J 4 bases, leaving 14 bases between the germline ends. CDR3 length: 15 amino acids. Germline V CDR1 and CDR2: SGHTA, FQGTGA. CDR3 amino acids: CASSYPGLGYNEQFF. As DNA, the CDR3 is TGTGCCAGCAGCTATCCGGGACTGGGGTACAATGAGCAGTTCTTC.

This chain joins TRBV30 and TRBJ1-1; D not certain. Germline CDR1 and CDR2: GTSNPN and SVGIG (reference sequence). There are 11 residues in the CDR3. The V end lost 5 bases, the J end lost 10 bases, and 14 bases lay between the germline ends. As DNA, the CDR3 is TGTGCCTGGGAATTGGCCTCACGAGCTTTCTTT. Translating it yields CAWELASRAFF. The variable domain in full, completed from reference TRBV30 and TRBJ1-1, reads SQTIHQWPATLVQPVGSPLSLECTVEGTSNPNLYWYRQAAGRGLQLLFYSVGIGQISSEVPQNLSASRPQDRQFILSSKKLLLSDSGFYLCAWELASRAFFGQGTRLTVV.

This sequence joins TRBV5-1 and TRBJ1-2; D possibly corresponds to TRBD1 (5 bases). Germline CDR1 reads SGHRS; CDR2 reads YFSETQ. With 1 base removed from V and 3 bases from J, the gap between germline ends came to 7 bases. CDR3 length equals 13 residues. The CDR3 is CASSLSGDYGYTF. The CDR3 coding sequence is TGCGCCAGCAGCTTGTCGGGGGACTATGGCTACACCTTC.

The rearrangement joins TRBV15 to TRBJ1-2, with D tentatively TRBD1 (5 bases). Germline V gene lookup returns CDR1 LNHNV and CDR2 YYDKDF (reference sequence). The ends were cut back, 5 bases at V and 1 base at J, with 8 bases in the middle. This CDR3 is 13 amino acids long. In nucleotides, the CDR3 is TGTGCCACCAGCCCGGGGGATAACTATGGCTACACCTTC. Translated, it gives CATSPGDNYGYTF.

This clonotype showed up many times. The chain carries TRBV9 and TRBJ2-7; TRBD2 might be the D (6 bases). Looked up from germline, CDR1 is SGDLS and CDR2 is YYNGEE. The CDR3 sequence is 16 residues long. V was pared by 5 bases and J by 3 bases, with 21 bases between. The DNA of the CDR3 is TGTGCCAGCAGTCTCGGGCCGGGCGGGGCCCGCTACGAGCAGTACTTC. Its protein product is CASSLGPGGARYEQYF.

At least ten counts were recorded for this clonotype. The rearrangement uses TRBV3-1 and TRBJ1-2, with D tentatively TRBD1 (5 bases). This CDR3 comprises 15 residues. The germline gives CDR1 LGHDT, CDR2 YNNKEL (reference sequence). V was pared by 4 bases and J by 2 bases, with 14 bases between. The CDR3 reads CASSPWDEMNYGYTF. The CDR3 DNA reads TGTGCCAGCAGCCCGTGGGACGAGATGAACTATGGCTACACCTTC.

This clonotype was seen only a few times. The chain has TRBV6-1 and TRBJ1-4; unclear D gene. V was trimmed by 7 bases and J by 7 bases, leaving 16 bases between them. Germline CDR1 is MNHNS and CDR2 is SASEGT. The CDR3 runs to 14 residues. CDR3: CASKTGGSGEKLFF. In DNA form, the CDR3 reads TGTGCCAGCAAAACGGGAGGGAGTGGTGAAAAACTGTTTTTT.

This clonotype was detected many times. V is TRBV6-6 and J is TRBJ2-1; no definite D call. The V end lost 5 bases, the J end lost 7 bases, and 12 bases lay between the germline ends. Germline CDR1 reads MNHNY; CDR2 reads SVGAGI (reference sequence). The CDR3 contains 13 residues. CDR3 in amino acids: CASSHGAPNEQFF. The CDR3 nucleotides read TGTGCCAGCAGTCACGGTGCGCCGAATGAGCAGTTCTTC.

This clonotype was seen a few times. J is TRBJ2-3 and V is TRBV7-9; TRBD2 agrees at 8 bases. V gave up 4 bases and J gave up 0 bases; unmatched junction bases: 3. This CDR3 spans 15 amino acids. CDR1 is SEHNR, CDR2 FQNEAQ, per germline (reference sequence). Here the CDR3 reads CASSSSGGSTDTQYF. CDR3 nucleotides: TGTGCCAGCAGCTCGAGCGGGGGAAGCACAGATACGCAGTATTTT.

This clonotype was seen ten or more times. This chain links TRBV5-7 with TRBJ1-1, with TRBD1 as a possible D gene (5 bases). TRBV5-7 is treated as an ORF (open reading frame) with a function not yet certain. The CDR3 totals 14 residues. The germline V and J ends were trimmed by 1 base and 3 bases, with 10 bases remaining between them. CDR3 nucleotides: TGTGCCAGCAGCTTGCGTGCCAGGGACACTGAAGCTTTCTTT. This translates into CASSLRARDTEAFF.

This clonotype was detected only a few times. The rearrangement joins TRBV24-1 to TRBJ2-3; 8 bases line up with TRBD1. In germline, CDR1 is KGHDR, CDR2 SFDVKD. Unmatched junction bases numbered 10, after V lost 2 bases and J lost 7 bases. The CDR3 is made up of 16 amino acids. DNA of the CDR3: TGTGCCACCAGTGATTCCCGGACAGGGTTTGAATATACGCAGTATTTT. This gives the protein CATSDSRTGFEYTQYF.

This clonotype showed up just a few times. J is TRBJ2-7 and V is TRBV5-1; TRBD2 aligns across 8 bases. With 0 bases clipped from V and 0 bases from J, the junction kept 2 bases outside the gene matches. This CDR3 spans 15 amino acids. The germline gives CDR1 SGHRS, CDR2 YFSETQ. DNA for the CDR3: TGCGCCAGCAGCTTGGACGGGGGGGGCTCCTACGAGCAGTACTTC. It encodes CASSLDGGGSYEQYF.

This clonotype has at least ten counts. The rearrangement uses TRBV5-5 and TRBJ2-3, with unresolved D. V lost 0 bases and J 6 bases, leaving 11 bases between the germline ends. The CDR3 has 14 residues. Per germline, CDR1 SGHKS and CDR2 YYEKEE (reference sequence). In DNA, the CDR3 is TGTGCCAGCAGCTTGGAGCCTCCACCGGATACGCAGTATTTT. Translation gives CASSLEPPPDTQYF.

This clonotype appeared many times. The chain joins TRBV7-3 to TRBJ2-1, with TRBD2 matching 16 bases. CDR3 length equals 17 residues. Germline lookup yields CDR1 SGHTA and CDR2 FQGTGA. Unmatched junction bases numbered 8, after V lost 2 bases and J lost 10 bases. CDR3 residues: CASSLWGTSGGALEQFF. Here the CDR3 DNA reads TGTGCCAGCAGCTTATGGGGGACTAGCGGGGGGGCTTTGGAGCAGTTCTTC.

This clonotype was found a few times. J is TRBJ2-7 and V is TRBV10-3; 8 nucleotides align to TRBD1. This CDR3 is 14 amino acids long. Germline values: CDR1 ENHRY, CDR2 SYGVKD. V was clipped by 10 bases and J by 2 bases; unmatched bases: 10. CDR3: CATTQDRATYEQYF. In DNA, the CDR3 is TGTGCCACGACTCAGGACAGGGCGACCTACGAGCAGTACTTC.

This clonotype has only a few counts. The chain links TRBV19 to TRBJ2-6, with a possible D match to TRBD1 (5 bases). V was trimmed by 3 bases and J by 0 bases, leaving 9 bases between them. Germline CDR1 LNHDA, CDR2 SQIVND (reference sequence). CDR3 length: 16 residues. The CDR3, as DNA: TGTGCCAGTAGTATTACAGGAAGCTCTGGGGCCAACGTCCTGACTTTC. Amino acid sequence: CASSITGSSGANVLTF.

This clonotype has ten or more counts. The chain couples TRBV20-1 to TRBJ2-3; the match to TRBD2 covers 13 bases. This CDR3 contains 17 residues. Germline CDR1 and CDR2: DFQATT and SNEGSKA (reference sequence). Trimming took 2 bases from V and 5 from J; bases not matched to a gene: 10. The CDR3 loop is CSARTPGLAGKGDTQYF. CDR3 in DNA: TGCAGTGCTAGAACCCCGGGACTAGCGGGGAAAGGAGATACGCAGTATTTT.

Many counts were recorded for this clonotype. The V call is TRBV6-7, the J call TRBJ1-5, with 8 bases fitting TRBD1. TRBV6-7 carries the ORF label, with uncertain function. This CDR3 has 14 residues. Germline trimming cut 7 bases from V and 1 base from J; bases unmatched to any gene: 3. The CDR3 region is CASKDRGSNQPQHF. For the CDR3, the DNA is TGTGCCAGCAAAGACAGGGGAAGCAATCAGCCCCAGCATTTT.

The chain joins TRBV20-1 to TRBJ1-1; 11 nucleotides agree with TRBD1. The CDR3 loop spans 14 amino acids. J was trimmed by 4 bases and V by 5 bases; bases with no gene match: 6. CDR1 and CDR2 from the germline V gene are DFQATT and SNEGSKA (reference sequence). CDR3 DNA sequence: TGCAGTGCTGTTAGGGGGACAGGGGGCACTGAAGCTTTCTTT. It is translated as CSAVRGTGGTEAFF.

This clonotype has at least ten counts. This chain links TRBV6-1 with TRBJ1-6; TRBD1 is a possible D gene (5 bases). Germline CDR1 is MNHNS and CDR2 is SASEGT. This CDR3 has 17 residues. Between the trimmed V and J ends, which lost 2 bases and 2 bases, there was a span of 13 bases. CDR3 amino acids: CASSELTGRTYNSPLHF. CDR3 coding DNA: TGTGCCAGCAGTGAACTTACAGGTCGGACCTATAATTCACCCCTCCACTTT.

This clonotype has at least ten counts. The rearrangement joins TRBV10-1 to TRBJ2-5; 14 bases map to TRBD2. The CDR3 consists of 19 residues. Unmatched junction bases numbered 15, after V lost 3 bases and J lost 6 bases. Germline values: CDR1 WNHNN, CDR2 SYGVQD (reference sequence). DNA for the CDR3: TGCGCCAGCAGTGAACGTCGGACTAGCGGGGGGATTCGTGTTCAGACCCAGTACTTC. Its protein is CASSERRTSGGIRVQTQYF.

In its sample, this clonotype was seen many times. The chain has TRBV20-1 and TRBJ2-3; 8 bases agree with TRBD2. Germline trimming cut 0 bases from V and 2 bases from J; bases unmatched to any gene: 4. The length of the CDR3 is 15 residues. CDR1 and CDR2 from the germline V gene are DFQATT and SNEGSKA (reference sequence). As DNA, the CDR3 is TGCAGTGCTAGAGAGTCCGGGGGGGCCACAGATACGCAGTATTTT. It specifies CSARESGGATDTQYF.

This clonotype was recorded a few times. CDR3 sequence (DNA): TGTGCCAGCAGTTTAATCCAGGGGGCTGGAACTGAAGCTTTCTTT. Its translation: CASSLIQGAGTEAFF. This chain connects TRBV12-3 or TRBV12-4 to TRBJ1-1, with 8 bases aligning to TRBD1. Trimming cost V 2 bases and J 5 bases; bases outside gene matches: 7. The CDR3 spans 15 residues.